The TCR beta chain under discussion was sequenced for a study of cytomegalovirus exposure and HLA in healthy donors listed by TCRdb under 2017. Turning to the overall study: In an earlier analysis of roughly 500 of the donors, less than 350 Gb of sequence data and 95 million to 130 million unique TCR beta sequences from approximately 180 million T cells were reported. An early release covering about 600 HLA-typed donors comprised approximately 300 gigabases of sequencing data and around 80 million unique TCR sequences. Of the 300 to 400 genotyped donors, approximately 80% fell in the genetic ancestry cluster associated with self-reported Caucasian donors. The study aimed to test whether signatures of past pathogen exposure could be identified by cataloging public T cell receptors. The T cell repertoires of under 700 subjects were profiled by immunosequencing and related to cytomegalovirus serostatus. Along with the roughly 610-subject first cohort, a separate validation cohort of more than 90 different subjects was used. To predict cytomegalovirus infection status, the study brought together high-throughput TCR immunosequencing, statistical association of individual TCRs with disease status, and machine learning. To study patterns of TCR occurrence, a later analysis re-analyzed previously published TCR beta repertoires from just over 650 donors and added high-resolution HLA genotyping. The later analysis used no new phenotypic data to find candidate immune exposures, relying instead on TCR beta sequences and their occurrence across donors. In an earlier analysis of over 550 of the donors, high-throughput TCR beta sequencing was used to judge whether each TCR beta V gene segment behaved as functional or pseudogenic. Donor age, sex, ethnicity and CMV serostatus were compiled together with the repertoire data. In a later genetic analysis, genome-wide SNP genotypes for about three fifths of the roughly 670 donors were used, and that subset was treated as a discovery cohort. All discovery cohort repertoires had been generated on a single sequencing platform. HLA typing covered class I and class II loci at four-digit resolution. The number of donors typed differed by locus, with about 629-630 for A, B, C, DRB1 and DQB1, approximately 500 for DQA1, nearly 610 for DPA1, and some 440 for DPB1. Roughly 5 DR-DQ haplotypes were treated as single units for association and clustering because of strong linkage in the cohort. Among roughly 400 genotyped donors of the cohort, an average of approximately 200,000 unique TCR beta nucleotide sequences was sequenced per donor, of which about 19% were non-productive.

The sample holds a few counts of this clone. The clone's antigen remains unknown. Base qualities are not at hand, and no much larger clone is one base apart. Via the germline V gene, CDR1 is SGHRS and CDR2 YFSETQ. Reading from cysteine to phenylalanine, the CDR3 counts 15 amino acids. CDR3 DNA is the only sequence kept; it has 45 bases, read in frame from the first base. Trimming accounts for 4 bases at V and 3 bases at J, while the number of junction bases matched to no gene is 7. The cohort comprised more than 550 healthy bone marrow donors. All cohort members were sampled while nominally healthy, although unrecorded immune exposures were likely present. The donor was CMV seropositive and was included in the group of about 290 seropositive cohort members. A peripheral blood sample was collected from each donor, and TCR beta sequencing was performed on peripheral blood mononuclear cells. The Qiagen DNeasy Blood Extraction Kit was used to extract genomic DNA from the blood cell samples.

The library was built by means of the immunoSEQ multiplex PCR assay. For the multiplex PCR, a mixture combining 60 forward primers for TCR Vbeta segments and 13 reverse primers for TCR Jbeta segments was used. A multiplex PCR assay on genomic DNA amplified the CDR3 region of rearranged TCR beta genes. The amplified TCR beta libraries were sequenced on the Illumina HiSeq System as 87-base-pair reads. Per the original workflow: In a later analysis, tens of millions of unique TCR beta chains were counted across the 500 to 850 repertoires, and around 10 million of these chains were shared by at least two donors. To remove PCR and sequencing errors, raw reads were error-corrected and collapsed into unique sequences using a nearest-neighbor algorithm that merged closely related sequences. Alignment of CDR3 sequences to IMGT reference sequences was used to assign V, D and J gene segments. For a sequence to be retained, at least a six-nucleotide match to both a V gene segment and a J gene segment was required. Rearrangements were called productive when the CDR3 lacked stop codons and stayed in frame with V and J; all others were non-productive. Following IMGT convention, CDR3 was defined as the stretch from the second conserved V-encoded cysteine up to the conserved J-encoded phenylalanine. Sequences without an unambiguous match to a single V gene segment were excluded from the earlier analysis of several hundred of the donors. In an earlier analysis of some 590 of the donors, a V segment was called functional when productive rearrangements were above 56.7%, and segregating when the standard deviation between donors exceeded 5%. A statistical classification framework was developed to diagnose cytomegalovirus status using the catalog of TCR beta chain sequences. In a later analysis, V and J genes were assigned by comparing TCR nucleotide sequences against IMGT/GENE-DB human TR gene sequences. In a later analysis, CDR3 sequences and most-parsimonious VDJ recombination scenarios were assigned using the TCRdist pipeline. In a later analysis, every TCR beta chain was defined by the combination of its CDR3 amino acid sequence and its V-gene family, and reads without a unique V-gene family were dropped. A later analysis removed 550 to 700 highly shared, low-generation-probability nucleotide sequences to deal with suspected cross-contamination and a sequencing artifact. In a later analysis, a clonal expansion index was calculated for each public chain from normalized within-repertoire ranks of inferred template counts. In a later analysis, generation probabilities were computed with a VDJ recombination model fitted to out-of-frame rearrangements, and the resulting probabilities were checked against IGoR. Hypergeometric tests were used in a later analysis to score TCR-TCR, TCR-HLA and TCR-CMV co-occurrence, with a repertoire-size bias correction applied to the TCR pairs. In a later analysis, false discovery rates were estimated by permuting HLA or CMV assignments 20 times. In a later analysis, co-occurring TCRs were grouped using DBSCAN, and TCRdist sequence similarity was added for clustering within HLA-allele-positive subsets. Repertoires with fewer than 30,000 or more than 120,000 public chains were left out of co-occurrence clustering, as were four to six repertoires with anomalous nucleotide sharing. TCRdb retrieved this table from immuneACCESS and kept in-frame rearrangements only. Not all clones are present; in checked studies, unresolved V genes account for under half, and no reason is known for the remainder. The V and J calls and clone size come from that table; D and trimming were worked out from the DNA. The sample data list more than 95,000 clones, and around 9.1% of these were observed just once. Approximately 6% of the sample is in the top ten clones.

Summary of the overall study and its limitations: In a later analysis, several top co-occurrence clusters were reported to appear linked to parvovirus B19, influenza, CMV and Epstein-Barr virus. Immune exposure information for the cohort was limited to CMV serostatus. A few of the identified cytomegalovirus-associated TCR beta chains were confirmed in vitro to be specific for cytomegalovirus antigens. According to the authors, the approach could potentially be generalized to other disease states and immunological phenotypes. An earlier analysis of approximately 530 of the donors showed that most TCR beta V segments appeared in productive rearrangements either about 87% or about 30% of the time, which broadly matched IMGT annotations. In a later analysis, around 17,000 TCR beta sequences were associated with specific HLA alleles at a false discovery rate of 0.05. A later analysis found that HLA-associated TCR beta chains were more clonally expanded and had lower generation probabilities than equally common non-associated chains. A total of 150 to 200 TCR beta chains were listed by the study as associated with cytomegalovirus. In this cohort, only TCR beta chains were sequenced, and detectable features were limited by the absence of alpha or paired-chain data. The earlier analysis of some 560 of the donors excluded some 15 rarely observed V segments, including chromosome 9 orphons, because counts were too low. In a later genetic analysis, a missense DCLRE1C variant was associated with V-gene and J-gene trimming of TCR beta chains, and the association was replicated in an independent cohort. In a later analysis, most CMV-associated TCR beta chains were found to appear HLA-restricted, with HLA associations seemingly driven largely by CMV exposure. Some IMGT-functional V segments, including TRBV6-2 and TRBV6-3, could not be distinguished by the 87-base-pair reads and were therefore excluded. Correlated functional status among segregating V segments might be attributable to linkage disequilibrium, but an unknown experimental factor could not be ruled out. A cluster of highly shared sequence variants was judged likely to represent a technical artifact of the sequencing pipeline. Presence/absence analyses assumed roughly uniform sequencing depth across donors, an assumption that may not hold. A further reported finding was that TCR beta sequences accurately predicted the HLA-A and HLA-B alleles for most subjects in the first cohort. In both the original and validation cohorts, the classifier was reported to diagnose cytomegalovirus status with high specificity and sensitivity. According to a later genetic analysis, donors in an Asian-associated ancestry cluster had fewer N-insertions in productive TCRs than the roughly 670-donor mean. Strong co-occurrence of HLA alleles, especially DR and DQ, made assigning TCR associations to individual alleles difficult. Because HLA typing was missing for some donors at each locus, association tests included only the typed subset. A later analysis found that TCR association rates varied across HLA loci, with DRB1 alleles showing the most associated TCRs and HLA-C alleles the fewest. Most TCR sequences were observed very rarely across donors, whereas some public TCRs were present in many individuals.

Sequencing input: PBMCs. The chain joins TRBV5-1 to TRBJ2-7, and 10 junction bases match TRBD1. This clonotype was obtained from a middle-aged man in good health and CMV-seropositive. CDR3 loop: CASSGGQGPHYEQYF. In nucleotide form, the sequence is TGCGCCAGCAGCGGGGGACAGGGGCCCCACTACGAGCAGTACTTC.